The 30 T cell receptor beta chains reported below all come from one sample, sequenced in a study of cytomegalovirus exposure and HLA in healthy donors. 60 Vbeta and 13 Jbeta primers were used in PCR. Using immunoSEQ multiplex PCR, the repertoire was profiled, and TCRdb retains in-frame clones only, with some absent. The sample includes around 150,000 clones, approximately 72% seen only once; the top ten take over 1.3%. Material for sequencing was PBMCs. The source is a man aged 18-30 years in good health and CMV-seronegative.

This chain connects TRBV13 to TRBJ2-7, with no clear D. This CDR3 is built from 11 residues. Looked up from germline, CDR1 is PRHDT and CDR2 is FYEKMQ (reference sequence). Trimming left V 2 bases short and J 7 bases short, with 6 bases between. The CDR3 spells CASSLRREQYF. The CDR3 DNA reads TGTGCCAGCAGCTTAAGGCGGGAGCAGTACTTC.

This clone was counted once. The chain recombines TRBV7-9 with TRBJ1-2; D is possibly TRBD1 (5 bases). This CDR3 region has 12 residues. The germline V and J ends were trimmed by 3 bases and 8 bases, with 10 bases remaining between them. The germline V gene encodes CDR1 SEHNR and CDR2 FQNEAQ (reference sequence). CDR3 sequence: CASSLGPRGYTF. CDR3 nucleotides: TGTGCCAGCAGCTTGGGGCCTCGGGGCTACACCTTC.

The chain uses TRBV5-6 and TRBJ2-7, with 8 bases identical to TRBD1. Germline trimming cut 4 bases from V and 7 bases from J; bases unmatched to any gene: 13. CDR3 length: 15 amino acids. Germline loops: CDR1 SGHDT, CDR2 YYEEEE. CDR3 DNA sequence: TGTGCCAGCAGCGTGGACAGGGTTCCCCTTGAGGAGCAGTACTTC. Translated, it gives CASSVDRVPLEEQYF.

This clone came up a few times. The chain has TRBV6-1 and TRBJ2-5; D unclear. The closer fit of TRBJ2-7 to the DNA end suggests the J call may be wrong. The CDR3 has 11 residues. Germline loops: CDR1 MNHNS, CDR2 SASEGT. This CDR3 is CASSLFYEQYF. The DNA of the CDR3 is TGTGCCAGCAGCTTATTCTACGAGCAGTACTTC.

There are many counts of this clone. The V gene is TRBV4-3, the J gene TRBJ2-1; 7 positions agree with TRBD2. The V gene's germline CDR1 is LGHNA and CDR2 YSLEER. The V segment lost 4 bases and the J segment 6 bases; nucleotides outside the gene matches: 6. The CDR3 is 14 amino acids. The CDR3 bases are TGCGCCAGCAGCCTTACGGGAGGTAGCAATGAGCAGTTCTTC. This sequence encodes CASSLTGGSNEQFF.

This chain uses TRBV2 with TRBJ2-7; TRBD2 might be the D (5 bases). Germline V gene data show CDR1 as SNHLY and CDR2 as FYNNEI. The ends were cut back, 6 bases at V and 6 bases at J, with 15 bases in the middle. The CDR3 has 13 amino acids. The CDR3 sequence: CASRPAWAGEQYF. CDR3 sequence (DNA): TGTGCCAGCAGGCCCGCGTGGGCGGGCGAGCAGTACTTC.

This clone has a handful of counts. The chain uses TRBV6-5 and TRBJ2-6; D perhaps matches TRBD1 (5 bases). The CDR3 has 14 amino acids. Trimming shortened V by 9 bases and J by 1 base, and 10 bases separated the two germline ends. Germline assignment: CDR1 MNHEY and CDR2 SVGAGI. The CDR3 coding sequence is TGTGCCAGTACCTCAGGGTCTGGGGCCAACGTCCTGACTTTC. This sequence encodes CASTSGSGANVLTF.

Details on this clone: At one boundary the junction diverges from the germline segment, which might be a read error. The chain combines TRBV7-9 with TRBJ2-1; 9 bases align to TRBD2. Per germline, CDR1 SEHNR and CDR2 FQNEAQ (reference sequence). CDR3 length: 16 amino acids. This chain's CDR3 is CSSSWGGSGSEDEQFF. DNA of the CDR3: TGTTCCAGCAGCTGGGGGGGTAGCGGGAGTGAAGATGAGCAGTTCTTC.

This clone was seen a few times. The J gene is TRBJ1-2, the V gene TRBV18, with TRBD1 matching over 10 bases. The CDR3 runs 15 residues. Losses at the gene ends were 3 bases for V and 4 bases for J; bases not matched to a gene: 5. Germline V CDR1 and CDR2: KGHSH, LQKENI. This CDR3 is CASSPADRGGYGYTF. The CDR3 DNA follows: TGTGCCAGCTCACCGGCGGACAGGGGGGGCTATGGCTACACCTTC.

The chain joins TRBV7-2 to TRBJ2-7, with TRBD1 identical over 7 bases. The V gene end was trimmed by 5 bases and the J gene end by 5 bases; junction bases not matched to a gene: 12. CDR3 length: 15 amino acids. Germline V gene sequence: CDR1 SGHTA, CDR2 FQGNSA. DNA of the CDR3: TGTGCCAGCAGCCCCCCGACAGGGTGGAATGACGAGCAGTACTTC. This translates into CASSPPTGWNDEQYF.

In nucleotides, the CDR3 is TGTGCCAGCAGTGGGGGGGGGACGGACGAGCAGTACTTC. Amino acid sequence: CASSGGGTDEQYF. This chain joins TRBV28 and TRBJ2-7, with TRBD2 matching over 7 bases. With V trimmed by 5 bases and J by 5 bases, 6 bases remained unmatched. The CDR3 covers 13 residues. CDR1 MDHEN and CDR2 SYDVKM come from the germline V gene.

J is TRBJ2-5 and V is TRBV6-6; the match to TRBD1 covers 7 bases. The tail of the sequence fits TRBJ2-7 better, so the J call may be wrong. CDR1 is MNHNY and CDR2 is SVGAGI in the germline V gene (reference sequence). CDR3 length: 15 residues. CDR3 protein: CASSPAGGSSYEQYF. CDR3 coding DNA: TGTGCCAGCAGCCCGGCAGGGGGTAGCTCCTACGAGCAGTACTTC.

This chain links TRBV6-5 with TRBJ2-7; D perhaps matches TRBD2 (5 bases). The CDR3 has 15 residues. V was trimmed by 6 bases and J by 7 bases, leaving 22 bases between them. Germline V gene sequence: CDR1 MNHEY, CDR2 SVGAGI. In DNA form, the CDR3 reads TGTGCCAGCAGGACCACCGGGCTCACGGCGGGTGAGCAGTACTTC. Its translation: CASRTTGLTAGEQYF.

The CDR3 spells CSTCKGSETQYF. The CDR3, as DNA: TGCAGCACCTGCAAGGGGTCTGAGACCCAGTACTTC. The chain recombines TRBV29-1 with TRBJ2-5; perhaps TRBD1 as D (5 bases). This CDR3 is 12 amino acids long. Germline CDR1 reads SQVTM; CDR2 reads ANQGSEA. Trimming stripped 8 bases from V and 5 bases from J, with 15 bases between.

The count of this clone is one. This chain uses TRBV29-1 with TRBJ1-1, with D maybe TRBD1 (5 bases). V was clipped by 3 bases and J by 1 base, with 12 bases between them. CDR1 is SQVTM, CDR2 ANQGSEA, per germline. The CDR3 runs 14 residues. CDR3 in amino acids: CSVDPGDGNTEAFF. CDR3 DNA: TGCAGCGTTGACCCGGGGGACGGGAACACTGAAGCTTTCTTT.

This clone came up a few times. J is TRBJ1-5 and V is TRBV19; D unclear. The CDR3 extends over 13 amino acids. Trimming stripped 3 bases from V and 6 bases from J, with 9 bases between. Germline V CDR1 and CDR2: LNHDA, SQIVND (reference sequence). CDR3 region: CASSMWEGQPQHF. For the CDR3, the DNA is TGTGCCAGTAGTATGTGGGAGGGTCAGCCCCAGCATTTT.

The chain employs TRBV5-3 and TRBJ2-1; 7 nucleotides agree with TRBD1. TRBV5-3 is an open reading frame whose function is uncertain. The V and J ends lost 2 bases and 1 base, in that order; junction bases with no gene match: 6. The CDR3 extends over 16 amino acids. For the CDR3, the DNA is TGTGCCAGAAGCTTCCTAGGGACAGTTTCCTACAATGAGCAGTTCTTC. Amino acids: CARSFLGTVSYNEQFF.

This clone was detected once. The chain carries TRBV10-3 and TRBJ1-3; D possibly corresponds to TRBD1 (5 bases). From germline, CDR1 is ENHRY and CDR2 SYGVKD. V shed 4 bases and J shed 9 bases, with 19 bases lying between them. This CDR3 comprises 15 residues. In DNA, the CDR3 is TGTGCCATCAGTGGACAGCCTAGCGGTGAGGGCACCATATATTTT. Protein: CAISGQPSGEGTIYF.

This chain uses TRBV5-1 with TRBJ2-3; TRBD2 aligns across 8 bases. This CDR3 spans 15 amino acids. Looked up from germline, CDR1 is SGHRS and CDR2 is YFSETQ. V dropped 3 bases and J dropped 2; count of bases not matched to a gene: 5. CDR3 sequence reads: CASSWREALTDTQYF. The CDR3 DNA reads as TGCGCCAGCAGCTGGCGGGAGGCGCTCACAGATACGCAGTATTTT. Full variable domain (missing parts from reference TRBV5-1 and TRBJ2-3): KAGVTQTPRYLIKTRGQQVTLSCSPISGHRSVSWYQQTPGQGLQFLFEYFSETQRNKGNFPGRFSGRQFSNSRSEMNVSTLELGDSALYLCASSWREALTDTQYFGPGTRLTVL.

This clone has only one observation. The chain links TRBV29-1 to TRBJ1-1; TRBD1 is a possible D gene (5 bases). There are 13 residues in the CDR3. The germline V and J ends were trimmed by 8 bases and 1 base, with 14 bases remaining between them. Germline V gene lookup returns CDR1 SQVTM and CDR2 ANQGSEA. This chain's CDR3 is CSFVARENTEAFF. Written as DNA, the CDR3 is TGCAGCTTTGTCGCCAGGGAGAACACTGAAGCTTTCTTT.

The CDR3 here is CASSLTDRVTEAFF. CDR3 DNA: TGTGCCAGCAGCTTAACTGACAGGGTCACTGAAGCTTTCTTT. The chain links TRBV5-8 to TRBJ1-1; TRBD1 agrees at 7 bases. V dropped 2 bases and J dropped 4; count of bases not matched to a gene: 5. The CDR3 is 14 amino acids. Germline assignment: CDR1 SGHTS and CDR2 YDEGEE. Supplemented by reference TRBV5-8 and TRBJ1-1, the full variable domain reads EAGVTQSPTHLIKTRGQQATLRCSPISGHTSVYWYQQALGLGLQFLLWYDEGEERNRGNFPPRFSGRQFPNYSSELNVNALELEDSALYLCASSLTDRVTEAFFGQGTRLTVV.

The chain has TRBV11-2 and TRBJ2-3; 11 nucleotides line up with TRBD2. CDR1 SGHAT and CDR2 FQNNGV come from the germline V gene. This CDR3 comprises 18 residues. V shed 4 bases and J 2 bases; nucleotides not matched to a gene: 11. The CDR3 DNA reads as TGTGCCAGCAGCTCGATCGGGACTAGCGGAGACCTCACAGATACGCAGTATTTT. Its protein product is CASSSIGTSGDLTDTQYF.

This clone showed up just a few times. Other nucleotide sequences from this sample produce the same CDR3. The V call is TRBV29-1, the J call TRBJ1-5; 9 positions match TRBD1. V trimming: 6 bases; J trimming: 5 bases; junction bases outside the gene matches: 5. CDR1 and CDR2 from the germline V gene are SQVTM and ANQGSEA. This CDR3 has 13 residues. CDR3 sequence: CSVGTGSHQPQHF. The CDR3 region has the DNA TGCAGCGTCGGGACAGGGTCCCATCAGCCCCAGCATTTT. Drawing the rest from reference TRBV29-1 and TRBJ1-5, the complete variable domain is SAVISQKPSRDICQRGTSLTIQCQVDSQVTMMFWYRQQPGQSLTLIATANQGSEATYESGFVIDKFPISRPNLTFSTLTVSNMSPEDSSIYLCSVGTGSHQPQHFGDGTRLSIL.

This chain connects TRBV13 to TRBJ2-5; a weak D match, TRBD1 (5 bases). Germline-derived CDR1 and CDR2 are PRHDT and FYEKMQ (reference sequence). V was cut by 0 bases and J by 3 bases, with 17 bases left in between. CDR3 length: 17 residues. The CDR3 sequence is CASSLGPRAGPKETQYF. CDR3 coding DNA: TGTGCCAGCAGCTTAGGCCCCAGGGCAGGCCCCAAAGAGACCCAGTACTTC.

V is TRBV11-2 and J is TRBJ2-3; TRBD1 matches 9 bases. The CDR3 length is 15 residues. Germline assignment: CDR1 SGHAT and CDR2 FQNNGV. The junction had 3 bases not matched to a gene; V was cut back by 2 bases and J by 3 bases. The CDR3 loop is CASSLTGQGTDTQYF. In DNA form, the CDR3 reads TGTGCCAGCAGCTTAACAGGACAGGGGACAGATACGCAGTATTTT.

The J gene is TRBJ2-2, the V gene TRBV2, with TRBD2 identical over 8 bases. With 4 bases clipped from V and 5 bases from J, the junction kept 9 bases outside the gene matches. This CDR3 is built from 16 residues. The germline CDR1 and CDR2 sequences are SNHLY and FYNNEI. CDR3 in DNA: TGTGCCAGCAGTGTGGTGAAGGCGGGAGGTACCGGGGAGCTGTTTTTT. It translates to CASSVVKAGGTGELFF.

V usage is TRBV2 and J usage is TRBJ1-2; no reliable D call. The germline V and J ends were trimmed by 8 bases and 3 bases, with 13 bases remaining between them. The CDR3 extends over 13 amino acids. Germline assignment: CDR1 SNHLY and CDR2 FYNNEI. The DNA for the CDR3 is TGTGCCAGCTCCAGCGACTTGGACTATGGCTACACCTTC. Amino acids: CASSSDLDYGYTF.

This clone was recorded a few times. The rearrangement links TRBV13 to TRBJ1-2; 7 bases match TRBD1. Germline CDR1 reads PRHDT; CDR2 reads FYEKMQ (reference sequence). The CDR3 spans 14 residues. V lost 5 bases to trimming and J lost 0 bases; unmatched junction nucleotides: 3. The CDR3 DNA follows: TGTGCCAGCAGCGCCGGGACAGCTAACTATGGCTACACCTTC. Protein product: CASSAGTANYGYTF.

The V gene is TRBV2, the J gene TRBJ2-3; no reliable D call. The ends were cut back, 1 base at V and 6 bases at J, with 5 bases in the middle. The CDR3 spans 12 residues. Per the germline V gene, CDR1 is SNHLY and CDR2 is FYNNEI. CDR3 residues: CASSEGEDTQYF. CDR3 nucleotide sequence: TGTGCCAGCAGTGAAGGAGAGGATACGCAGTATTTT.

This chain uses TRBV27 with TRBJ2-3; D gene ambiguous. Germline lookup yields CDR1 MNHEY and CDR2 SMNVEV (reference sequence). The V and J ends lost 2 bases and 5 bases respectively, with 8 bases between them. The CDR3 extends over 13 amino acids. CDR3 sequence (DNA): TGTGCCAGCAGTTTAACGGCTAGAGATACGCAGTATTTT. Its protein is CASSLTARDTQYF.